The sequence of this T cell receptor beta chain was determined in a study of T-cell reconstitution after alpha-beta-depleted transplantation in children. This clonotype was picked up many times. Library preparation (for TCRbeta) was performed with unique molecular identifiers. TCRdb re-called the PCR reads through MiXCR, storing one row per CDR3 protein. The sample carries approximately 500,000 distinct CDR3 sequences, over 9.5% recorded once. Trimming removed 5 bases from V and 0 bases from J; junction bases left unmatched: 4. Germline values: CDR1 SGHTA, CDR2 FQGNSA. This CDR3 is built from 15 residues.

This chain links TRBV7-2 with TRBJ2-1; 7 positions match TRBD1. The sequenced sample was PBMCs, obtained before TCRalphabeta/CD19-depleted stem cell transplant. The clonotype was recovered from a child aged 2 to 10 with inherited bone marrow failure, due to receive a stem cell transplant. The CDR3 nucleotides read TGTGCCAGCAGCCGACAGGGAAGCTCCTACAATGAGCAGTTCTTC. Translation: CASSRQGSSYNEQFF.